This T cell receptor (beta chain) was profiled in a study of cytomegalovirus exposure and HLA in healthy donors (dated by TCRdb to the late 2010s). Turning to the overall study: In an earlier analysis of 587 of the donors, around 290 Gb of sequence data and 117 million unique TCR beta sequences from 150 million to 200 million T cells were reported. An early release covering approximately 600 HLA-typed donors comprised approximately 300 gigabases of sequencing data and around 80 million unique TCR sequences. Roughly 5 DR-DQ haplotypes were handled as single units for association and clustering, since linkage in the cohort was strong. The study profiled the T cell repertoires of hundreds of subjects by immunosequencing and related them to cytomegalovirus serostatus. To decide whether each TCR beta V gene segment behaved as functional or pseudogenic, an earlier analysis of several hundred of the donors relied on high-throughput TCR beta sequencing. Besides the first cohort of roughly 660 subjects, a separate validation cohort made up of 90 to 150 different subjects was used. HLA typing included class I and class II loci at four-digit resolution. The genetic ancestry cluster associated with self-reported Caucasian donors included roughly 84% of the roughly 410 genotyped donors. The study was designed to test whether signatures of past pathogen exposure could be identified by cataloging public T cell receptors. In a later analysis, previously published TCR beta repertoires from roughly 710 donors were re-analyzed and high-resolution HLA genotyping was added so that TCR occurrence patterns could be studied. The number of donors typed differed by locus, with roughly 620-630 for A, B, C, DRB1 and DQB1, roughly 520 for DQA1, some 570 for DPA1, and roughly 450 for DPB1. Among a few hundred genotyped donors of the cohort, an average of about 240,000 unique TCR beta nucleotide sequences were sequenced per donor, roughly a sixth of them non-productive. In a later genetic analysis, genome-wide SNP genotypes for about three fifths of the roughly 670 donors were used, and that subset was treated as a discovery cohort. Donor age, sex, ethnicity and CMV serostatus were compiled alongside the repertoire data. The study combined high-throughput TCR immunosequencing, statistical association of individual TCRs with disease status, and machine learning to predict cytomegalovirus infection status. Rather than drawing on any new phenotypic data, the later analysis identified candidate immune exposures from TCR beta sequences and the way those sequences occurred across donors. All discovery cohort repertoires had been generated using a single sequencing platform.

The cohort consisted of some 670 healthy bone marrow donors. Cohort members were all nominally healthy when sampled, although unrecorded immune exposures were likely present. The donor was CMV seronegative and was included in the group of about 350 seronegative cohort members. Each donor provided a peripheral blood sample, and peripheral blood mononuclear cells were used for TCR beta sequencing. The Qiagen DNeasy Blood Extraction Kit was used to extract genomic DNA from the blood cell samples. Libraries were prepared through the immunoSEQ multiplex PCR assay. A mixture of 60 forward primers for TCR Vbeta segments and 13 reverse primers for TCR Jbeta segments was used in the multiplex PCR. A multiplex PCR assay on genomic DNA amplified the CDR3 region of rearranged TCR beta genes. The amplified TCR beta libraries were sequenced on the Illumina HiSeq System as 87-base-pair reads. On the authors' methods: Across the 500 to 700 repertoires, a later analysis counted some 80 million unique TCR beta chains, roughly 11 million of which were shared by at least two donors. A nearest-neighbor algorithm error-corrected the raw reads and collapsed the reads into unique sequences, merging closely related sequences to remove PCR and sequencing errors. Alignment of CDR3 sequences to IMGT reference sequences was used to assign V, D and J gene segments. Each retained sequence needed at least a six-nucleotide match to both a V gene segment and a J gene segment. Rearrangements were called productive when the CDR3 lacked stop codons and stayed in frame with V and J; all others were non-productive. Following IMGT convention, CDR3 was defined as the stretch from the second conserved V-encoded cysteine to the conserved J-encoded phenylalanine. Sequences without an unambiguous match to a single V gene segment were excluded from the earlier analysis of about 600 of the donors. An earlier analysis of approximately 590 of the donors called V segments functional above 56.7% productive rearrangements and segregating when the between-donor standard deviation exceeded 5%. A statistical classification framework was built to diagnose cytomegalovirus status from the catalog of TCR beta chain sequences. In a later analysis, TCR nucleotide sequences were compared against IMGT/GENE-DB human TR gene sequences so that V and J genes could be assigned. In a later analysis, CDR3 sequences and most-parsimonious VDJ recombination scenarios were assigned using the TCRdist pipeline. In a later analysis, every TCR beta chain was defined by the combination of its CDR3 amino acid sequence and its V-gene family, and reads without a unique V-gene family were dropped. As a way to deal with suspected cross-contamination and a sequencing artifact, a later analysis dropped 450 to 700 nucleotide sequences that were highly shared and had low generation probability. In a later analysis, a clonal expansion index for each public chain was calculated from normalized within-repertoire ranks of inferred template counts. A later analysis computed generation probabilities with a VDJ recombination model fitted to out-of-frame rearrangements, and checked the results against IGoR. Hypergeometric tests were used in a later analysis to score TCR-TCR, TCR-HLA and TCR-CMV co-occurrence, with a repertoire-size bias correction applied to the TCR pairs. In a later analysis, false discovery rates were estimated by permuting HLA or CMV assignments 20 times. In a later analysis, co-occurring TCRs were grouped with DBSCAN, and TCRdist sequence similarity was added when clustering was performed within HLA-allele-positive subsets. Repertoires with fewer than 30,000 or more than 120,000 public chains were left out of co-occurrence clustering, as were five repertoires with anomalous nucleotide sharing. In TCRdb, the immuneACCESS table is reduced to in-frame sequences with V and J assigned. These tables do not hold every clone; where another copy was compared, an unresolved V gene accounts for under half, and the others remain unexplained. D and trimming come from the DNA, and the V and J calls and clone size come from that table. The sample profile shows about 120,000 clones; 81% of them were found once. The leading ten clones occupy less than 2.5% of the sample.

Comments on this clone: Which antigen it targets is not known. Base qualities are not recorded, but no much larger clone differs from it by a single base.

CDR1 SGHTA and CDR2 FQGNSA are derived from the germline V gene. From the cysteine through the phenylalanine, the CDR3 covers 13 amino acids. Only the CDR3 DNA is retained, 39 bases long and in frame from the first base. Results and caveats for the whole study, not just this receptor: Immune exposure information for the cohort was limited to CMV serostatus. In a later genetic analysis, a missense DCLRE1C variant was associated with V-gene and J-gene trimming of TCR beta chains, and the association was replicated in an independent cohort. Correlated functional status among segregating V segments might be attributable to linkage disequilibrium, but an unknown experimental factor could not be ruled out. The study gave a list of 150 to 200 TCR beta chains associated with cytomegalovirus. Because counts were too low, seventeen rarely observed V segments, including chromosome 9 orphons, were excluded from the earlier analysis of several hundred of the donors. Strong co-occurrence of HLA alleles, especially DR and DQ, made assigning TCR associations to individual alleles difficult. In both the original and validation cohorts, the classifier was reported to diagnose cytomegalovirus status with high specificity and sensitivity. In vitro tests confirmed that three of the cytomegalovirus-associated TCR beta chains recognize cytomegalovirus antigens. Some IMGT-functional V segments, including TRBV6-2 and TRBV6-3, could not be distinguished by the 87-base-pair reads and were therefore excluded. Because HLA typing was unavailable for some donors at each locus, only the typed subset was used in association tests. A further reported finding was that TCR beta sequences accurately predicted the HLA-A and HLA-B alleles for most subjects in the first cohort. In a later analysis, several top co-occurrence clusters were reported to appear linked to parvovirus B19, influenza, CMV and Epstein-Barr virus. The authors suggested that the approach could potentially be generalized to other disease states and immunological phenotypes. A later genetic analysis reported fewer N-insertions in productive TCRs among donors in an Asian-associated ancestry cluster than the roughly 690-donor mean. In a later analysis, about 16,000 TCR beta sequences were associated with specific HLA alleles at a false discovery rate of 0.05. A later analysis found that TCR association rates varied across HLA loci, with DRB1 alleles showing the most associated TCRs and HLA-C alleles the fewest. The sequencing pipeline was judged likely to have produced a cluster of highly shared sequence variants as a technical artifact. Most TCR sequences were seen in very few donors, while some public TCRs were found in many individuals. A later analysis found that HLA-associated TCR beta chains were more clonally expanded and had lower generation probabilities than equally common non-associated chains. Broadly in line with IMGT annotations, most TCR beta V segments showed up in productive rearrangements about 87% or about 30% of the time in an earlier analysis of several hundred of the donors. In a later analysis, most CMV-associated TCR beta chains were found to appear HLA-restricted, with HLA associations seemingly driven largely by CMV exposure. Only TCR beta chains were sequenced in this cohort, and the absence of alpha or paired-chain data limited detectable features. Roughly uniform sequencing depth across donors was assumed in presence/absence analyses, although this assumption may not hold.

Recombination linked TRBV7-2 to TRBJ2-5; TRBD1 agrees with 7 junctional bases. Gene TRBJ2-7 matches the end of the DNA better, so the J call may be wrong. Sequenced input: PBMCs. The clonotype was recovered from a woman between 35 and 50 years old in good health and CMV-seronegative. The CDR3 amino acid sequence is: CASSDRAPYEQYF. The DNA is TGTGCCAGCAGCGACAGGGCCCCCTACGAGCAGTACTTC.